This TCR beta chain was retrieved from a study of shared clonotypes between healthy human individuals. Study findings and constraints: Apart from blood, nothing was sampled; tissue repertoires likely differ. Investigators expected sequencing depth to affect clonotype sharing among donors.

Healthy HIV-negative adults without recent acute infections or vaccinations served as donors. This table comes from immunoSEQ multiplex PCR, and its TCRdb copy is limited to in-frame clones, with some not included. This sample has roughly 500,000 clones; 60% to 80% occur once, and the top ten carry approximately 12%. Regarding this clone: Its antigen is not known.

With 5 bases clipped from V and 2 bases from J, the junction kept 15 bases outside the gene matches. This CDR3 is 16 amino acids long. CDR1 is GTSNPN and CDR2 is SVGIG in the germline V gene (reference sequence). Sequencing input: PBMCs. The chain employs TRBV30 and TRBJ2-7; 7 nucleotides agree with TRBD1. This receptor was identified in a woman in her 40s in good health. Some clones in this sample may be carry-over from other donors' samples. The CDR3 here is CAWEGYGQATTYEQYF. CDR3 in DNA: TGTGCCTGGGAGGGGTACGGACAGGCTACTACCTACGAGCAGTACTTC.